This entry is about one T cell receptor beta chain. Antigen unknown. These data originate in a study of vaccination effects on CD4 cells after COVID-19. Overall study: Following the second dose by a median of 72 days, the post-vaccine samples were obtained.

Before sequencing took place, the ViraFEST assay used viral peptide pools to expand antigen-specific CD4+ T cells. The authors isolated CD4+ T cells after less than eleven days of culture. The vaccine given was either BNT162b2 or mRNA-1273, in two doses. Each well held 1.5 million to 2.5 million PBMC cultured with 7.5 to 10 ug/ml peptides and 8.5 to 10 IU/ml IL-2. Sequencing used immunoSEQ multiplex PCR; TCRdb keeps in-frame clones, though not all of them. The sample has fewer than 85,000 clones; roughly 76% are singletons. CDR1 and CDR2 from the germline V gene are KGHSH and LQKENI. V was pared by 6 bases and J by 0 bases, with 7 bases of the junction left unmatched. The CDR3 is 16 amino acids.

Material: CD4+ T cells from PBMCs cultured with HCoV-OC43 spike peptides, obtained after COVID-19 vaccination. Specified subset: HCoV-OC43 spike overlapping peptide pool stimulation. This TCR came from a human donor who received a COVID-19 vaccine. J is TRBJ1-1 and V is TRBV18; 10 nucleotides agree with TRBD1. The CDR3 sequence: CASSLTGGGVNTEAFF. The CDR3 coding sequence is TGTGCCAGCTCGCTGACAGGGGGCGGGGTGAACACTGAAGCTTTCTTT.